This TCR beta chain appears in the sequencing data of a study of cytomegalovirus exposure and HLA in healthy donors. Points from the study as a whole: Several V segments, TRBV6-2 and TRBV6-3 among them, could not be told apart and were dropped.

Details on this clone: Antigen unknown.

A multiplex PCR was run with 60 Vbeta primers and 13 Jbeta primers. Clones were sequenced by immunoSEQ multiplex PCR, and TCRdb holds only the in-frame ones, with some missing. The sample records around 150,000 clones, approximately 80% being singletons. CDR3 length: 15 residues. Trimming removed 6 bases from V and 13 bases from J; junction bases left unmatched: 15. Germline CDR1 reads LNHDA; CDR2 reads SQIVND (reference sequence). What was sequenced was PBMCs. This receptor was taken from a young man in good health and CMV-seronegative. V and J are TRBV19 and TRBJ1-4; 9 bases align to TRBD1. Written as DNA, the CDR3 is TGTGCCAGTAGCCAACCGGGACAGGGCATTAGGGGACTGTTTTTT. The encoded protein is CASSQPGQGIRGLFF.